This T cell receptor (beta chain) was sequenced in a study of radiotherapy plus CTLA-4 blockade in lung cancer. Study-level background: Objective responses arose in approximately 17% of patients, and under 40% experienced disease control.

The CDR3 has 12 residues. The germline gives CDR1 SGHTA, CDR2 FQGNSA. Trimming stripped 1 base from V and 10 bases from J, with 11 bases between. As regards this clone: Its antigen remains unknown.

The data were produced by immunoSEQ multiplex PCR, yet TCRdb's version contains in-frame clones alone and is incomplete. Of 90,000 to 130,000 clones in the sample, roughly four fifths are singletons; the top ten hold 3% to 4%. Study conclusions and caveats: After radiotherapy and ipilimumab, tumor-derived clones expanded in peripheral blood. Reportedly, early blood T cell clone dynamics best predicted response, with interferon-beta.

Ipilimumab CTLA-4 blockade and focal radiation were given to patients with chemo-refractory metastatic non-small-cell lung cancer. Sequenced here: peripheral blood, sampled from a patient treated with radiotherapy plus ipilimumab. V gene TRBV7-2 combines with J gene TRBJ2-7, with D perhaps matching TRBD1 (6 bases). This sequence was found in a human donor with non-small cell lung cancer that progressed on radiotherapy plus ipilimumab. Some clones in this sample may be carry-over from other donors' samples. CDR3 nucleotides: TGTGCCAGCAGCTTAGAGGCAGGGGAACAGTACTTC. Translation: CASSLEAGEQYF.